This record covers a single T cell receptor beta chain. Its antigen is still unknown. MiXCR, run by TCRdb on the 5' RACE reads, gives a single entry per CDR3 protein. This sample has 300,000 to 350,000 distinct CDR3 sequences, with approximately 13% found just once. This sample is drawn from a study of identical twins. Study-wide findings and caveats: The study based its conclusions on cross-sectional statistical analysis and did not follow the same donors. Memory repertoires lacked the insertion deficit that abundant cord blood beta clonotypes showed. Invariant MAIT and iNKT cells are populations that could partly confound zero-insertion analyses.

The J segment lost 0 bases and the V segment lost 6 bases, leaving 16 bases of the junction unmatched. Germline CDR1 is SQVTM and CDR2 is ANQGSEA. The CDR3 length is 18 residues. Among all donors, each was a healthy Caucasian. This same sample was also taken into another study, of yellow fever vaccine responses in identical twins.

V and J are TRBV29-1 and TRBJ2-1, with 8 bases matching TRBD2. The source is a woman aged 18 to 35 in good health. The specimen was CD8+ T cells sorted from blood. CDR3 region: CSVQEGLGPESSYNEQFF. The CDR3 DNA follows: TGCAGCGTCCAGGAGGGACTAGGGCCGGAAAGCTCCTACAATGAGCAGTTCTTC.